This TCR beta chain is from a study of T-cell memory formation after mild COVID-19. General study findings and limits: The SARS-CoV-2 specificity of second-wave clones reaching peak at day 37 remained unverified.

TCRdb used MiXCR to reprocess the 5' RACE reads, holding one entry per CDR3 protein. The profile covers more than 25,000 distinct CDR3 sequences, with about 16% appearing a single time and roughly 1.3% taken by the ten largest. This clonotype appeared many times. Its antigen is currently unknown. Material: PBMCs or a T cell subset sorted from them (not recorded which). The origin of this receptor is an adult who had mild COVID-19 (a few samples of this study predate the infection). Cell type and time point are not known.

The CDR3 coding sequence is TGTGCCACCAGCAGATCACTCTCCTACGAGCAGTACTTC. Its translation is CATSRSLSYEQYF. The rearrangement links TRBV15 to TRBJ2-7; D gene unclear. CDR3 size: 13 residues. V gave up 2 bases and J gave up 0 bases, with 5 bases separating them. Germline-derived CDR1 and CDR2 are LNHNV and YYDKDF (reference sequence). Full variable domain (rest looked up from reference TRBV15 and TRBJ2-7): DAMVIQNPRYQVTQFGKPVTLSCSQTLNHNVMYWYQQKSSQAPKLLFHYYDKDFNNEADTPDNFQSRRPNTSFCFLDIRSPGLGDTAMYLCATSRSLSYEQYFGPGTRLTVT.